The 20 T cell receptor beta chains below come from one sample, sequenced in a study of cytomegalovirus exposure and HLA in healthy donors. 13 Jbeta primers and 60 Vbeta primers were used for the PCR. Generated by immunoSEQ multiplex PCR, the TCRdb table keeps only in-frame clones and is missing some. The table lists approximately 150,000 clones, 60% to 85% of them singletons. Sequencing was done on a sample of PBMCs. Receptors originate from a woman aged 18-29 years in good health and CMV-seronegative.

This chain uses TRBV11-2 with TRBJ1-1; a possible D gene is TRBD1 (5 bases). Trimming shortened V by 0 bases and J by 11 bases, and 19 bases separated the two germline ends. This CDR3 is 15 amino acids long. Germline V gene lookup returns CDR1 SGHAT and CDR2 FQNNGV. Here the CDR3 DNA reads TGTGCCAGCAGCTTAGATCTTTGGCAGGGTGGTGCGGCTTTCTTT. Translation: CASSLDLWQGGAAFF.

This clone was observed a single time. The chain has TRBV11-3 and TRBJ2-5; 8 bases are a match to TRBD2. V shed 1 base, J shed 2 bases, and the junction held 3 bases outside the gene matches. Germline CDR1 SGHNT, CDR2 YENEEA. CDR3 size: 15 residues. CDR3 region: CASSLGRGGQETQYF. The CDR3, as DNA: TGTGCCAGCAGCTTAGGACGGGGGGGTCAAGAGACCCAGTACTTC.

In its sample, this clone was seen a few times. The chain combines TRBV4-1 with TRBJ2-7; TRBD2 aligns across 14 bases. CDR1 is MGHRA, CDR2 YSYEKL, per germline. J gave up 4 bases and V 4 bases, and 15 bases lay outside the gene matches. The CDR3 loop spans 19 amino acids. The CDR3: CASSRLRLAGGRERYEQYF. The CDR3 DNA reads TGCGCCAGCAGCCGCCTTCGACTAGCGGGAGGGCGTGAACGATACGAGCAGTACTTC.

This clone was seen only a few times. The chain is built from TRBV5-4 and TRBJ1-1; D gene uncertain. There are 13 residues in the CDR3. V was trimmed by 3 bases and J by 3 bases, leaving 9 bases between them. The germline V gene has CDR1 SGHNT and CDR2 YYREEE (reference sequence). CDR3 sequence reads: CASSSLFDTEAFF. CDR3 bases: TGTGCCAGCAGCTCACTGTTTGACACTGAAGCTTTCTTT.

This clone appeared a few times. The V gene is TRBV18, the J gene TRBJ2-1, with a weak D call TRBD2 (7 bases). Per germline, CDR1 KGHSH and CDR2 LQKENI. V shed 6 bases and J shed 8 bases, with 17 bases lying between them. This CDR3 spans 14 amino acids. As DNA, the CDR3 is TGTGCCAGCTCCCCCGAGGCGCGGGGGCATGAGCAGTTCTTC. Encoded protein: CASSPEARGHEQFF.

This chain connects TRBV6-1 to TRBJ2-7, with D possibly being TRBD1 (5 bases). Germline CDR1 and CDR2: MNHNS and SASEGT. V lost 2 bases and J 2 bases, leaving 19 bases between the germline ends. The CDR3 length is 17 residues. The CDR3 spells CASSEYARQWSTYEQYF. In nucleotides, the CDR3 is TGTGCCAGCAGTGAATATGCTCGACAGTGGTCCACCTACGAGCAGTACTTC.

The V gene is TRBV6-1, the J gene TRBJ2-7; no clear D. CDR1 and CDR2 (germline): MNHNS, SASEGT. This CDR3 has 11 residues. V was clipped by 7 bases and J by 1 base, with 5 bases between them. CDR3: CASTVSYEQYF. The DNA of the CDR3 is TGTGCCAGCACGGTATCCTACGAGCAGTACTTC.

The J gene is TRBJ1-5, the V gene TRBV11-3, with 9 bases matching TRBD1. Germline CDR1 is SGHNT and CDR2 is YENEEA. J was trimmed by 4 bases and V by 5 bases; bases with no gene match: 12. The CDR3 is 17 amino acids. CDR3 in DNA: TGTGCCAGCAGCACACCCTCCCCGGGACAGGGAAATCAGCCCCAGCATTTT. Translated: CASSTPSPGQGNQPQHF.

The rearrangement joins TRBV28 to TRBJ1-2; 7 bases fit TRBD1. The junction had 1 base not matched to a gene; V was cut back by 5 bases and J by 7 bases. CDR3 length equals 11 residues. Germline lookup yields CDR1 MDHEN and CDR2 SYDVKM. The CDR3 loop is CASSTGVGYTF. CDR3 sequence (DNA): TGTGCCAGCAGTACAGGGGTTGGCTACACCTTC.

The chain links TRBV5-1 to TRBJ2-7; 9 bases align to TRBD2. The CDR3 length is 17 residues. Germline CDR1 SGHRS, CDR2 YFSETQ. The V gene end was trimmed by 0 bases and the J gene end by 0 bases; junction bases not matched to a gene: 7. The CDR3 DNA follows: TGCGCCAGCAGCTTGGGGGCGGGGGGGACCCCCTCCTACGAGCAGTACTTC. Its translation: CASSLGAGGTPSYEQYF.

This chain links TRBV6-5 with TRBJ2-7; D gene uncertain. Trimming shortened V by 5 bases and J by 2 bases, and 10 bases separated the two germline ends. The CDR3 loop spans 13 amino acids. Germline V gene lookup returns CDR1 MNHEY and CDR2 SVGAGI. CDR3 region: CASSEHPAYEQYF. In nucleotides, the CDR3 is TGTGCCAGCAGTGAGCACCCTGCCTACGAGCAGTACTTC.

The DNA of the CDR3 is TGTGCCAGCAGGGCAGGGAGGGACACTGAAGCTTTCTTT. Residues: CASRAGRDTEAFF. The chain employs TRBV25-1 and TRBJ1-1, with D tentatively TRBD1 (5 bases). CDR1 and CDR2 from the germline V gene are MGHDK and SYGVNS. Trimming stripped 6 bases from V and 3 bases from J, with 11 bases between. The CDR3 runs 13 residues.

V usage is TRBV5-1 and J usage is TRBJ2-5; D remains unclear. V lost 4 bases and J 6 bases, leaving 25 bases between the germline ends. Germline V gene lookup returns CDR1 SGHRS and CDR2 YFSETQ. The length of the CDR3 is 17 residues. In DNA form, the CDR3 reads TGCGCCAGCAGCCTGAAGGCGGCCGAAAGAGCCCTGAAGACCCAGTACTTC. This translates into CASSLKAAERALKTQYF.

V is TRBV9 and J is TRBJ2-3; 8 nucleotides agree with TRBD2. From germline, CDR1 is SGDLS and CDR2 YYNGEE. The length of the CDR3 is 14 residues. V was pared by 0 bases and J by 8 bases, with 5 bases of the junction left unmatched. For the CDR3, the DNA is TGTGCCAGCAGCGTAGAACTAGCGGCGCCTACGCAGTATTTT. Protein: CASSVELAAPTQYF.

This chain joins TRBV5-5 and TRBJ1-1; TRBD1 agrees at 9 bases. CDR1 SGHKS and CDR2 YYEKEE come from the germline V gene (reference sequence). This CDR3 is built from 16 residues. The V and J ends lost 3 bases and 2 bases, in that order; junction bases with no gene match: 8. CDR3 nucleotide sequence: TGTGCCAGCAGCTGGAGCGGGACAGGGCGAAACACTGAAGCTTTCTTT. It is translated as CASSWSGTGRNTEAFF.

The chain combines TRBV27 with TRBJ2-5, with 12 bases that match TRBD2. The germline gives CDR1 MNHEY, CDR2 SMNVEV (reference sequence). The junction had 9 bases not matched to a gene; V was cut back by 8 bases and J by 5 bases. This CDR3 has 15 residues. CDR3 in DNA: TGTGCCAGCCGGCAGACTAGCGGGAGTTTTGAGACCCAGTACTTC. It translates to CASRQTSGSFETQYF.

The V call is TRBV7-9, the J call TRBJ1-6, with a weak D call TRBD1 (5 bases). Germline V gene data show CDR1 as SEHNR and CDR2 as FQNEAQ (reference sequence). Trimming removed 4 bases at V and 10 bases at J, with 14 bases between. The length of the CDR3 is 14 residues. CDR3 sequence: CASSWDSGRSPLHF. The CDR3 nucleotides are TGTGCCAGCAGCTGGGACTCAGGAAGGTCACCCCTCCACTTT. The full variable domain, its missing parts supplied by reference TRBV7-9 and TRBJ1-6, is DTGVSQNPRHKITKRGQNVTFRCDPISEHNRLYWYRQTLGQGPEFLTYFQNEAQLEKSRLLSDRFSAERPKGSFSTLEIQRTEQGDSAMYLCASSWDSGRSPLHFGNGTRLTVT.

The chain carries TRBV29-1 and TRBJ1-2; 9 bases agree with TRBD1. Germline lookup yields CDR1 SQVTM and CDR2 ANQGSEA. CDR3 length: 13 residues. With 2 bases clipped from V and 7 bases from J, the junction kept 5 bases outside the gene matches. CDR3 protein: CSVEFGQGSGYTF. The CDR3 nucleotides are TGCAGCGTTGAATTCGGACAGGGGAGTGGCTACACCTTC.

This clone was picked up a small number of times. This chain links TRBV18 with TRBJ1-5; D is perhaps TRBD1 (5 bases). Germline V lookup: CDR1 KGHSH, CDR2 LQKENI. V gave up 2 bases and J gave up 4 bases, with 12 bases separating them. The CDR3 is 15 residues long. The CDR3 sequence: CASSPAPGGNQPQHF. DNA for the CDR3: TGTGCCAGCTCACCAGCCCCGGGGGGGAATCAGCCCCAGCATTTT. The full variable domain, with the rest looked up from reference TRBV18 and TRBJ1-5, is NAGVMQNPRHLVRRRGQEARLRCSPMKGHSHVYWYRQLPEEGLKFMVYLQKENIIDESGMPKERFSAEFPKEGPSILRIQQVVRGDSAAYFCASSPAPGGNQPQHFGDGTRLSIL.

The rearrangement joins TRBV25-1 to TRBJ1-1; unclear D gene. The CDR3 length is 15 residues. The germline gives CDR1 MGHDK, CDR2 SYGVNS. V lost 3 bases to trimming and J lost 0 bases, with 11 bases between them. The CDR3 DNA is TGTGCCAGCAGTGATAGGCGGAACCTGAACACTGAAGCTTTCTTT. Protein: CASSDRRNLNTEAFF.